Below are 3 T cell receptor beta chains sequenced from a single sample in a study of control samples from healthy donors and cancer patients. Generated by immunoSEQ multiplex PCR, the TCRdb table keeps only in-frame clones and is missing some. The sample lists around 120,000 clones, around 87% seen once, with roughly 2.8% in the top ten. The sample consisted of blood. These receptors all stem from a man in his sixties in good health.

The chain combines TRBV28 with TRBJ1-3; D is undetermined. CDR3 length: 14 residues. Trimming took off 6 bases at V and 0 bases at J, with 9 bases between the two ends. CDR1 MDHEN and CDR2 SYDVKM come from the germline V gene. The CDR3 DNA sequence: TGTGCCAGCAGCAAACACAGCTCTGGAAACACCATATATTTT. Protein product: CASSKHSSGNTIYF.

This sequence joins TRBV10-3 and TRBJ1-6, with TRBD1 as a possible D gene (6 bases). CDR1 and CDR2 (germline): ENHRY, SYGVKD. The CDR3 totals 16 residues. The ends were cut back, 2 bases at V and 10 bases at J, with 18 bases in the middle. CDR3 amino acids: CAISERGGRDGSPLHF. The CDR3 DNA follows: TGTGCCATCAGTGAGAGGGGGGGCAGGGACGGATCACCCCTCCACTTT.

The CDR3 region is CASSGVRGTGELFF. CDR3 nucleotide sequence: TGTGCCAGCAGCGGGGTTCGAGGCACCGGGGAGCTGTTTTTT. The V call is TRBV2, the J call TRBJ2-2; a weak D match, TRBD2 (5 bases). V shed 6 bases and J shed 4 bases, with 12 bases lying between them. Germline-derived CDR1 and CDR2 are SNHLY and FYNNEI. This CDR3 has 14 amino acids.